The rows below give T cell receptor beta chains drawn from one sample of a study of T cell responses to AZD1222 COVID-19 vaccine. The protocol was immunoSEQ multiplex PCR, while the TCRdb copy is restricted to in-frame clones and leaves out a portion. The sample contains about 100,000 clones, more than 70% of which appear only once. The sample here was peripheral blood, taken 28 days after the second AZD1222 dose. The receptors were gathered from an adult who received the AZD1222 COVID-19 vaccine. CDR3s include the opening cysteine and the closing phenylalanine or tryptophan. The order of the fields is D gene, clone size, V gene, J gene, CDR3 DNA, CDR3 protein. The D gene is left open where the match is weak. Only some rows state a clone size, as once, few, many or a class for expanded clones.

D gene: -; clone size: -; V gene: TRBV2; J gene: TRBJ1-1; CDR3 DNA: TGTGCCAGCAGTGTTGGAGGCCGCAACACTGAAGCTTTCTTT; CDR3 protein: CASSVGGRNTEAFF
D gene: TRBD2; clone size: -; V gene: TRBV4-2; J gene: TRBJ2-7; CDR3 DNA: TGTGCCAGCAGCCAAGATCTTCCCGGGGGGGAGCAGTACTTC; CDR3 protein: CASSQDLPGGEQYF
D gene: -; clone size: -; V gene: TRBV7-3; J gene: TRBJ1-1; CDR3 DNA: TGTGCCAGCAGACAGGGTAGCGACACTGAAGCTTTCTTT; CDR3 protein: CASRQGSDTEAFF
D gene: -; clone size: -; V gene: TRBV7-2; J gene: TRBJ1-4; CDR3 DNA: TGTGCCAGCAGCTTAGTTGGTCGGCGGTTAAGTGAAAAACTGTTTTTT; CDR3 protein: CASSLVGRRLSEKLFF
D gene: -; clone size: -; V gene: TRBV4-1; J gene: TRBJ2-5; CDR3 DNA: TGCGCCAGCAGCCTCTGGGACGAAGAGACCCAGTACTTC; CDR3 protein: CASSLWDEETQYF
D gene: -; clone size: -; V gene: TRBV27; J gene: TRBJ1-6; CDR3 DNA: TGTGCCAGCAGGAGGCAGGGTTCTTCACCCCTCCACTTT; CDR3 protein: CASRRQGSSPLHF
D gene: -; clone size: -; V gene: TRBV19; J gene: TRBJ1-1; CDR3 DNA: TGTGCCAGTAGGCGATGGGGGGGCCCGGGCACTGAAGCTTTCTTT; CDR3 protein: CASRRWGGPGTEAFF
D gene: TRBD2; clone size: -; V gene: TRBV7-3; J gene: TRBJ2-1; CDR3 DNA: TGTGCCAGCAGCCCACAACTAGCGGGAGGGCGGGAGCAGTTCTTC; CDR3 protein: CASSPQLAGGREQFF
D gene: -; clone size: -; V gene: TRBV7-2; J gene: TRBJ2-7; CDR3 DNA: TGTGCCAGCAGCTTAGACCGGTCCTCCTACGAGCAGTACTTC; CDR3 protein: CASSLDRSSYEQYF
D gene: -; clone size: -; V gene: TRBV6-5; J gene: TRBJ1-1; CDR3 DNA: TGTGCCAGCAGTTACTACAGGGAGGGAACTGAAGCTTTCTTT; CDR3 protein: CASSYYREGTEAFF
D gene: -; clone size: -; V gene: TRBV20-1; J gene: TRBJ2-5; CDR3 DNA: TGCAGTGCTAGTGGGCAGGAAGAGACCCAGTACTTC; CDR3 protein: CSASGQEETQYF
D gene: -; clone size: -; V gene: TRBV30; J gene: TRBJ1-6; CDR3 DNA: TGTGCCTGGAGTGCCACAGGGAAGGGGTCACCCCTCCACTTT; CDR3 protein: CAWSATGKGSPLHF
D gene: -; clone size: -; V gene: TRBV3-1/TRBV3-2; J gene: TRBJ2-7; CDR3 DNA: TGTGCCAGCAGCCAAAGGGGAGAGCAGTACTTC; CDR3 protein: CASSQRGEQYF
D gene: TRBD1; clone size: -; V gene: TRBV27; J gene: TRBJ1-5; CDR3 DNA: TGTGCCAGCAGACCGGGACAGGGACCAAATCAGCCCCAGCATTTT; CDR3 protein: CASRPGQGPNQPQHF
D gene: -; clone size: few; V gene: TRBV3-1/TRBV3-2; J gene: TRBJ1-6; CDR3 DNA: TGTGCCAGCAGCCAAGATCGGAATTCACCCCTCCACTTT; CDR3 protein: CASSQDRNSPLHF
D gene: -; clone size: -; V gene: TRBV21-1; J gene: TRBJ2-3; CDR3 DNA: TGTGCCAGCAGCAAGAGTCCAAGCACAGATACGCAGTATTTT; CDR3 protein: CASSKSPSTDTQYF
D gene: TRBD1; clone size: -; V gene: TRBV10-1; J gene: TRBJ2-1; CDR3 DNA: TGCGCCAGCAGTGTTGGACAGGTTGGCAATGAGCAGTTCTTC; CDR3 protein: CASSVGQVGNEQFF
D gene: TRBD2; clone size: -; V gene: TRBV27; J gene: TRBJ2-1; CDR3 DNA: TGTGCCAGCCAGAGCTTTCGGGGGGGCCGTGAGCAGTTCTTC; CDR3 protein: CASQSFRGGREQFF
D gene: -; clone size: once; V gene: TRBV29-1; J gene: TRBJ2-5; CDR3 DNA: TGCAGCGTTGCAGGGGCAGAGACCCAGTACTTC; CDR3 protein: CSVAGAETQYF
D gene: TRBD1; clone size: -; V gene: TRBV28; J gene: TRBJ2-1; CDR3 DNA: TGTGCCAGCAGTCCTGGGGACAGGGGAGTTTCCAATGAGCAGTTCTTC; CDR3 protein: CASSPGDRGVSNEQFF
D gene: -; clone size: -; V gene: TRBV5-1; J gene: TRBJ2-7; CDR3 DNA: TGCGCCAGCGGGCCGACAGGGACTTCTCCTAACGAGCAGTACTTC; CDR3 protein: CASGPTGTSPNEQYF
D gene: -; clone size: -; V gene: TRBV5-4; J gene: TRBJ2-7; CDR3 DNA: TGTGCCAGCAGCTCCCCACTTCTCTACGAGCAGTACTTC; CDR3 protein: CASSSPLLYEQYF
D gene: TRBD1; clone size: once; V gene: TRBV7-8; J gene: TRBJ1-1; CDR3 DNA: TGTGCCAGCAGCAAGGACAGGGACACTGAAGCTTTCTTT; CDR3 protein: CASSKDRDTEAFF
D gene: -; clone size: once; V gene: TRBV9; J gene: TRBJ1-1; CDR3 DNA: TGTGCCAGCAGCCGGACCGCGAACACTGAAGCTTTCTTT; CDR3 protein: CASSRTANTEAFF
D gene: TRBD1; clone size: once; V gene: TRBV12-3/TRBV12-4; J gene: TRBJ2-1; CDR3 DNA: TGTGCCAGCAGTCTTACAGGGGAAGGTGAGCAGTTCTTC; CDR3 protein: CASSLTGEGEQFF
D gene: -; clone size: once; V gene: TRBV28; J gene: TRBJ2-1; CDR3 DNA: TGTGCCAGCAGTGGAGGGAGGTCCTACAATGAGCAGTTCTTC; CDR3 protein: CASSGGRSYNEQFF
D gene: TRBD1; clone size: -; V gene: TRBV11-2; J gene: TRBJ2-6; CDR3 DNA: TGTGCCAGCAGCCCCAGGGGGCAGGGCGGGGCCAACGTCCTGACTTTC; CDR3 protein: CASSPRGQGGANVLTF
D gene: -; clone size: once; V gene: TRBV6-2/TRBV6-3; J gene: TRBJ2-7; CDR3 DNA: TGTGCCAGCAGCTCCGGCGAGCAGTACTTC; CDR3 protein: CASSSGEQYF
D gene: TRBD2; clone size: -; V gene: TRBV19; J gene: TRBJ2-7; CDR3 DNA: TGTGCCAGTGGGACTAGCGGGGGGAGCGAGCAGTACTTC; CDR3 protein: CASGTSGGSEQYF
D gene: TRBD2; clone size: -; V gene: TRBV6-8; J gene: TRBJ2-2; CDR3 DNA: TGTGCCAGCAGTCCCTACTCCCCCAGCGGGGGCCCTAACGGCGGGGAGCTGTTTTTT; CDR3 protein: CASSPYSPSGGPNGGELFF
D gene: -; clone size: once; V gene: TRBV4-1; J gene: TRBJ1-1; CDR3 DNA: TGCGCCAGCAGCCCCGGGACGAACACTGAAGCTTTCTTT; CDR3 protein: CASSPGTNTEAFF
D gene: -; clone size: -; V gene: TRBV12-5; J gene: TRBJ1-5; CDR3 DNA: TGTGCTAGTGGTTTCTATCCCGGGACCCATCCCGATCAGCCCCAGCATTTT; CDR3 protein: CASGFYPGTHPDQPQHF
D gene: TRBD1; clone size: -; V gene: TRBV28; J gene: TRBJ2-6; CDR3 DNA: TGTGCCAGCAGTTTGAGGGGGCTGGGGGCCAACGTCCTGACTTTC; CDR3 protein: CASSLRGLGANVLTF
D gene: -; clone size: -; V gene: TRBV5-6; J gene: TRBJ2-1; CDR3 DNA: TGTGCCAGCAGCTTGTCCTCAGGCCTCTCGGGGCAGTTCTTC; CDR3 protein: CASSLSSGLSGQFF
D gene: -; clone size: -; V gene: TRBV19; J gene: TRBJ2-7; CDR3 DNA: TGTGCCAGTAGGAGGGACTCGAACGGATACGAGCAGTACTTC; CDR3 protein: CASRRDSNGYEQYF
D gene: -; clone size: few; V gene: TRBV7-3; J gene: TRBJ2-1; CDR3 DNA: TGTGCCAGCAGCGAACAGGGAAATGAGCAGTTCTTC; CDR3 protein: CASSEQGNEQFF
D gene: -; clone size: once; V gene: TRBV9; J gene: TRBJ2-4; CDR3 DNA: TGTGCCAGCAGCGTAGGGCATAGTGGGAACACGGCCAAAAACATTCAGTACTTC; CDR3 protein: CASSVGHSGNTAKNIQYF
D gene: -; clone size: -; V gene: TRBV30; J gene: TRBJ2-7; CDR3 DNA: TGTGCCTGGAATAGGAGGGCGAGCTCCTACGAGCAGTACTTC; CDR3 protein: CAWNRRASSYEQYF
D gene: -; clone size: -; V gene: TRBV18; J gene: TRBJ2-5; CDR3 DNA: TGTGCCAGCTCTCTTACATGGGGAGAGACCCAGTACTTC; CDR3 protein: CASSLTWGETQYF
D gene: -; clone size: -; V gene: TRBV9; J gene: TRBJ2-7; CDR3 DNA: TGTGCCAGCAGCCTAAGGCACAGCCTCGGGTACGAGCAGTACTTC; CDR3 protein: CASSLRHSLGYEQYF
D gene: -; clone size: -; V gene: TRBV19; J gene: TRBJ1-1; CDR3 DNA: TGTGCCAGTAGTATAGGGCGGCTGAACACTGAAGCTTTCTTT; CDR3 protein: CASSIGRLNTEAFF
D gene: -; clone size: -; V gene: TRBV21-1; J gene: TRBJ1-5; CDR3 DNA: TGTGCCGGGGTTAGCAATCAGCCCCAGCATTTT; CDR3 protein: CAGVSNQPQHF
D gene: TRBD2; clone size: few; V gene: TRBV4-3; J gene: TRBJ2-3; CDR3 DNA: TGCGCCAGCAGCCAAGTAGCGGGAGCTAGCACAGATACGCAGTATTTT; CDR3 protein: CASSQVAGASTDTQYF
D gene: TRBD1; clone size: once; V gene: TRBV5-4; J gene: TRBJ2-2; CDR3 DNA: TGTGCCAGCAGCAAGGGACAGGGGCGAGAGGAGCTGTTTTTT; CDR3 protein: CASSKGQGREELFF
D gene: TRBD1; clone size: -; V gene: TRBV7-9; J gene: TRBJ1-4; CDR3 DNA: TGTGCCAGCAGCACAGGGGGAACTAATGAAAAACTGTTTTTT; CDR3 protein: CASSTGGTNEKLFF
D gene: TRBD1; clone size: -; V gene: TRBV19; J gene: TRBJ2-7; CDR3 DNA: TGTGCCAGTAGTACGACAGGGGGATACTCCTACGAGCAGTACTTC; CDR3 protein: CASSTTGGYSYEQYF